The sequence of this TCR beta chain was determined in a study of blood T cell repertoires in COVID-19. As for the study in general: Samples representing acute and convalescent COVID-19 were sourced from the United States, Italy and Spain.

The sample holds one count of this clone. The authors' processing: Counts of nucleated cells, estimated from reference gene primer amplification, were obtained. TCRdb's table, derived via immunoSEQ multiplex PCR, lists solely in-frame clones and lacks some. V and J calls and clone size are copied from that table; D and trimming were computed from the DNA. The sample has about 66,000 clones, 86% seen once. The CDR3 extends over 14 amino acids. V lost 3 bases to trimming and J lost 3 bases, with 9 bases between them. CDR1 is KGHSH and CDR2 is LQKENI in the germline V gene. The sequence came from a man aged 45-65 years with active COVID-19. V and J are TRBV18 and TRBJ1-5; TRBD1 is a possible D gene (5 bases). The sequenced material came from peripheral blood. The chain's CDR3 is CASSPDILNQPQHF. DNA of the CDR3: TGTGCCAGCTCACCGGACATTCTCAATCAGCCCCAGCATTTT.